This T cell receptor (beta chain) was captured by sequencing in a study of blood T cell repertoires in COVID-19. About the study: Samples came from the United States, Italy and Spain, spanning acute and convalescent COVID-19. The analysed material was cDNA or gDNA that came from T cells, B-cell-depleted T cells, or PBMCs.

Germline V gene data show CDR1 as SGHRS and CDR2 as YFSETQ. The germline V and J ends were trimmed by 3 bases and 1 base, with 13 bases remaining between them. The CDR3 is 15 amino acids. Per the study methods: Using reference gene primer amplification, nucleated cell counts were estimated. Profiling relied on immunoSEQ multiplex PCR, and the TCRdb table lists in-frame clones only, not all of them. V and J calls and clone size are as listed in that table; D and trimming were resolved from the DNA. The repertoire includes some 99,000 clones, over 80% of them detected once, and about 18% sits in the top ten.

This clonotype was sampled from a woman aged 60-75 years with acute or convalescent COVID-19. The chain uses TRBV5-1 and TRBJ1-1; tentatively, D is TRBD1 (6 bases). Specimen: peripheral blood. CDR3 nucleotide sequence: TGCGCCAGCAGCTCTGGCAGGGGAAAGAACACTGAAGCTTTCTTT. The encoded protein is CASSSGRGKNTEAFF.